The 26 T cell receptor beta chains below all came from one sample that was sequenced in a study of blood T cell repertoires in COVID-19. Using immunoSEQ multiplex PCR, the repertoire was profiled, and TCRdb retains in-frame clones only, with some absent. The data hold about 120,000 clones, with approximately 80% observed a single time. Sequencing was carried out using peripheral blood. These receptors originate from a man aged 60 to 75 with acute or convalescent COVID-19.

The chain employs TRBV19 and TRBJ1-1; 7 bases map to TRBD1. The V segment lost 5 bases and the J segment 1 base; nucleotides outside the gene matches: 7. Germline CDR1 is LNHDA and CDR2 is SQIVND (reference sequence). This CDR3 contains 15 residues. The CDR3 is CASSPRQGGNTEAFF. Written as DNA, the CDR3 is TGTGCCAGTAGTCCACGACAGGGAGGGAACACTGAAGCTTTCTTT.

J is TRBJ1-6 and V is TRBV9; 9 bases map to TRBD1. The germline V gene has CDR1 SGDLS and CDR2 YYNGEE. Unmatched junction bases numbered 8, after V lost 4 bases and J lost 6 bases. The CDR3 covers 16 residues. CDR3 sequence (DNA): TGTGCCAGCAGCTTCAACCCGGGACAGGGTAATTCACCCCTCCACTTT. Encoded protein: CASSFNPGQGNSPLHF.

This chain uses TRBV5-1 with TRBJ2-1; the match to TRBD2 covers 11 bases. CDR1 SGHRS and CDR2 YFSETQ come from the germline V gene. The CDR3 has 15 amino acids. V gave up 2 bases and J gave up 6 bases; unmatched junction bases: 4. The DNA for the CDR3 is TGCGCCAGCAGCTTTGATACTAGCGGGAGCAATGAGCAGTTCTTC. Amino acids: CASSFDTSGSNEQFF. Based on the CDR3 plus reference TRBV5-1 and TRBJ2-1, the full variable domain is KAGVTQTPRYLIKTRGQQVTLSCSPISGHRSVSWYQQTPGQGLQFLFEYFSETQRNKGNFPGRFSGRQFSNSRSEMNVSTLELGDSALYLCASSFDTSGSNEQFFGPGTRLTVL.

This chain's CDR3 is CASSQSRYSNQPQHF. The CDR3 DNA sequence: TGTGCCAGCAGCCAAAGTCGCTATAGCAATCAGCCCCAGCATTTT. This sequence joins TRBV4-2 and TRBJ1-5; D is undetermined. The CDR3 spans 15 residues. V lost 2 bases, J lost 0 bases, and 8 bases lay in between. Germline V gene data show CDR1 as LGHNA and CDR2 as YNFKEQ.

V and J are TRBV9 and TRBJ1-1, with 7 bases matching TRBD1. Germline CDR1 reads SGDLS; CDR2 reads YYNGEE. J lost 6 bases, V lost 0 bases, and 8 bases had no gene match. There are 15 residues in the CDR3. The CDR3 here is CASSVEARGYAEAFF. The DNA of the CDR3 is TGTGCCAGCAGCGTAGAGGCCAGGGGGTATGCTGAAGCTTTCTTT.

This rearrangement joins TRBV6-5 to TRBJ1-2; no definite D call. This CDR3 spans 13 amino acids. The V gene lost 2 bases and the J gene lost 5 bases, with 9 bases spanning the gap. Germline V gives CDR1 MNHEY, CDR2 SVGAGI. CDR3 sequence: CASSYQTGYGYTF. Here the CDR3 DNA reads TGTGCCAGCAGTTACCAGACCGGGTATGGCTACACCTTC.

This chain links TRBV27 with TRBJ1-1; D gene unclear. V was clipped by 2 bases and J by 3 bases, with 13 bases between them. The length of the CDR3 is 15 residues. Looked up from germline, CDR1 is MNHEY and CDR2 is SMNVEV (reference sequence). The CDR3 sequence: CASSLLGPLDTEAFF. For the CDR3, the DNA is TGTGCCAGCAGTTTACTAGGCCCCTTAGACACTGAAGCTTTCTTT.

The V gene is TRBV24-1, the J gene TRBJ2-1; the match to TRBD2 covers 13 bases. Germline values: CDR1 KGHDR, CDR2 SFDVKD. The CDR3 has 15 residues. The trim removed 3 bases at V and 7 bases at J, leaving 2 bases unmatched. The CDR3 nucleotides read TGTGCCACCAGTGATGGACTAGCGGGAGCTAATGAGCAGTTCTTC. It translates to CATSDGLAGANEQFF.

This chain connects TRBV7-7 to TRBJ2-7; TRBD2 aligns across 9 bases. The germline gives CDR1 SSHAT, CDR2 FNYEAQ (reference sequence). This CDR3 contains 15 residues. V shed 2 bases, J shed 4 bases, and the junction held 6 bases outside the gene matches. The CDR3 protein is CASSLRFSGGYEQYF. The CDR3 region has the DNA TGTGCCAGCAGCTTACGATTTAGCGGGGGTTACGAGCAGTACTTC.

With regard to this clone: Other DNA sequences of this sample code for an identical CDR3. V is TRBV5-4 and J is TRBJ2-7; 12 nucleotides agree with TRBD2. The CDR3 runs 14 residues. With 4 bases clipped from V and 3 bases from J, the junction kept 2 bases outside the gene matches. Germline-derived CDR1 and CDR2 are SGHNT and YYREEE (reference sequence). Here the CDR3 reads CASSRTSGIYEQYF. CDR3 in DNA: TGTGCCAGCAGCCGGACTAGCGGGATCTACGAGCAGTACTTC.

Here the CDR3 DNA reads TGTGCCAGCAGGCTCGGGAGCGGTGTCACTGAAGCTTTCTTT. This sequence encodes CASRLGSGVTEAFF. The J gene is TRBJ1-1, the V gene TRBV2, with unresolved D. This CDR3 contains 14 residues. Germline lookup yields CDR1 SNHLY and CDR2 FYNNEI. V was shortened by 6 bases and J by 4 bases, with 15 bases between the two germline ends.

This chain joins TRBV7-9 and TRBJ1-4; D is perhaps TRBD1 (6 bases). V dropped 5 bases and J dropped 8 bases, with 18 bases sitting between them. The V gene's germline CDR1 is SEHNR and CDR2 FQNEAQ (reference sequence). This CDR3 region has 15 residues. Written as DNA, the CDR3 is TGTGCCAGCAGCGGGTACGGACAGATGGGAGAAAAACTGTTTTTT. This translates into CASSGYGQMGEKLFF.

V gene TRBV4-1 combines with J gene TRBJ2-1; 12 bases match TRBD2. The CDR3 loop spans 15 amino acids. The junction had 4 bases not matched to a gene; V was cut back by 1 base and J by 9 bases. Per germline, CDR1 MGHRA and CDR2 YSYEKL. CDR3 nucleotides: TGCGCCAGCAGCCAAGGGACTAGCGGGGCGGGTGAGCAGTTCTTC. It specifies CASSQGTSGAGEQFF.

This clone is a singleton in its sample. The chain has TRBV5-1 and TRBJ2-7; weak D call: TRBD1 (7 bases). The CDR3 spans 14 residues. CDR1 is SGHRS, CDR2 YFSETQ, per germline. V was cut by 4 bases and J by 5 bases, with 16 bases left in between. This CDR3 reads CASSAGQSSDEQYF. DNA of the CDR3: TGCGCCAGCAGCGCGGGACAGTCCTCGGACGAGCAGTACTTC. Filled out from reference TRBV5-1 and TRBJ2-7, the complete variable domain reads KAGVTQTPRYLIKTRGQQVTLSCSPISGHRSVSWYQQTPGQGLQFLFEYFSETQRNKGNFPGRFSGRQFSNSRSEMNVSTLELGDSALYLCASSAGQSSDEQYFGPGTRLTVT.

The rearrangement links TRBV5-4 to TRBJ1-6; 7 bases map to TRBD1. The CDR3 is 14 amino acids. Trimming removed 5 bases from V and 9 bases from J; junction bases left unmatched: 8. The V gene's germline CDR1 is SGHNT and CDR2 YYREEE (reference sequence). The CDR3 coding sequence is TGTGCCAGCAGACACGACAGGGCTGCTTCACCCCTCCACTTT. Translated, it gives CASRHDRAASPLHF.

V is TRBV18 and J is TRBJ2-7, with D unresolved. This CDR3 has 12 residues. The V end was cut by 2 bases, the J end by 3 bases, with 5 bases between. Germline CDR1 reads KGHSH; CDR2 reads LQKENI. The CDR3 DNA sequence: TGTGCCAGCTCACCAAATCTCTACGAGCAGTACTTC. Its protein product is CASSPNLYEQYF.

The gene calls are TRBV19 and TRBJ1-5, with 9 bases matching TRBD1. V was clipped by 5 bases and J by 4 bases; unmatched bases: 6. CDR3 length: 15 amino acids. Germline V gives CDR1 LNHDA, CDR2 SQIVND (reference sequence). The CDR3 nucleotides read TGTGCCAGTAGTCCCGGGACAGGGTGGAATCAGCCCCAGCATTTT. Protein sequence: CASSPGTGWNQPQHF.

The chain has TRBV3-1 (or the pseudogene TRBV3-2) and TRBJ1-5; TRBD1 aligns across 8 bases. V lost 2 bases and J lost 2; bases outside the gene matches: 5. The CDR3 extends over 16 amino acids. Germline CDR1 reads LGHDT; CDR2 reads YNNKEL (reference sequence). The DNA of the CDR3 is TGTGCCAGCAGCCAACAGGGGGCTGGCGGCAATCAGCCCCAGCATTTT. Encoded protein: CASSQQGAGGNQPQHF.

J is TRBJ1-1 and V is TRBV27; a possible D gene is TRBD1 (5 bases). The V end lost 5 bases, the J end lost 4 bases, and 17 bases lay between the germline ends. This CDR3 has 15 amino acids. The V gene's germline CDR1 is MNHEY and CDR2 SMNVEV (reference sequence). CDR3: CASSVGLGLVTEAFF. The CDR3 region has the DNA TGTGCCAGCAGTGTGGGGCTGGGGCTAGTCACTGAAGCTTTCTTT.

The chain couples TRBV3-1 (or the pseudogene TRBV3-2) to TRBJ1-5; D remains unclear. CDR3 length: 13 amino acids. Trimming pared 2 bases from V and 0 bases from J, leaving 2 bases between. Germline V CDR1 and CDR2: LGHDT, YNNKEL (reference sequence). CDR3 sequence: CASSQYSNQPQHF. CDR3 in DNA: TGTGCCAGCAGCCAATATAGCAATCAGCCCCAGCATTTT.

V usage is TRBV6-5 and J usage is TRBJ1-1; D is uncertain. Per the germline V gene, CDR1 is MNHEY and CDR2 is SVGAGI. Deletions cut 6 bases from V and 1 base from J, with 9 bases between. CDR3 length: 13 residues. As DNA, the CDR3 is TGTGCCAGCAGACGACACCCGAACACTGAAGCTTTCTTT. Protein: CASRRHPNTEAFF.

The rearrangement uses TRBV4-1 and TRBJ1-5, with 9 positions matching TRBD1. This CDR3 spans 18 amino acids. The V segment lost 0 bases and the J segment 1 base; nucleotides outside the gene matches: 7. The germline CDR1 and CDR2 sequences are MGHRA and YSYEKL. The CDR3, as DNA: TGCGCCAGCAGCCAAGATAGGGGACAGGGAGGGAGCAATCAGCCCCAGCATTTT. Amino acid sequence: CASSQDRGQGGSNQPQHF.

In DNA, the CDR3 is TGTGCCAGCAGAGTTGGACAGGGGTTTCTTCATGCTGAAGCTTTCTTT. Translated, it gives CASRVGQGFLHAEAFF. The V call is TRBV2, the J call TRBJ1-1; 9 bases line up with TRBD1. Germline trimming cut 6 bases from V and 6 bases from J; bases unmatched to any gene: 14. The germline V gene has CDR1 SNHLY and CDR2 FYNNEI. The CDR3 contains 16 residues.

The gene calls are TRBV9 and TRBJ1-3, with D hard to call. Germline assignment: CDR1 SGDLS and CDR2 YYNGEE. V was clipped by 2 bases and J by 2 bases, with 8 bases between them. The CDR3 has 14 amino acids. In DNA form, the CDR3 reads TGTGCCAGCAGCGTTAAAGGAGCTGGAAACACCATATATTTT. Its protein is CASSVKGAGNTIYF.

The CDR3 DNA sequence: TGTGCCAGCAGTCCCAGACCGGGTGCTGAGCAGTTCTTC. Translating it yields CASSPRPGAEQFF. The chain is built from TRBV27 and TRBJ2-1; D uncertain. V was clipped by 5 bases and J by 9 bases, with 14 bases between them. This CDR3 region has 13 residues. Per the germline V gene, CDR1 is MNHEY and CDR2 is SMNVEV (reference sequence).

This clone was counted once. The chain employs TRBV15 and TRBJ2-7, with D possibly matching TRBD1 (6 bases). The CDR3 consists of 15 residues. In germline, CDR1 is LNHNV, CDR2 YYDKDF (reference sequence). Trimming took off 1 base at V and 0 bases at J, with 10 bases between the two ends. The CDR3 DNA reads TGTGCCACCAGCAGAGCCCCAGGGGACTCCTACGAGCAGTACTTC. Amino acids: CATSRAPGDSYEQYF.